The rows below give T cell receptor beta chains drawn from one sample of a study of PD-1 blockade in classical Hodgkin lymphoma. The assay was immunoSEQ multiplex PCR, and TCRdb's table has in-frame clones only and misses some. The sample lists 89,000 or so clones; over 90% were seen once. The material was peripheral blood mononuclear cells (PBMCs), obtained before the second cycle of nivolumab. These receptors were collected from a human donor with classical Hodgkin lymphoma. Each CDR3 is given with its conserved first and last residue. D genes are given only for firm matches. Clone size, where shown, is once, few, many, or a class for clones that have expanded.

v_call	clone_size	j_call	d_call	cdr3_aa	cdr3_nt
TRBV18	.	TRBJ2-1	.	CASSLNEQFF	TGTGCCAGCTCCCTCAATGAGCAGTTCTTC
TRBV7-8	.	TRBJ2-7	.	CASSSRGAFYEQYF	TGTGCCAGCAGCTCACGGGGGGCGTTCTACGAGCAGTACTTC
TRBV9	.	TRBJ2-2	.	CASSVAGAIPTGELFF	TGTGCCAGCAGCGTAGCAGGGGCCATACCTACCGGGGAGCTGTTTTTT
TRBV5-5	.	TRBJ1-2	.	CASSQERTQIYDGYTF	TGTGCCAGCAGCCAAGAAAGGACACAAATTTACGATGGCTACACCTTC
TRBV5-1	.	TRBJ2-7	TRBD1	CASSQLTGTGAYEQYF	TGCGCCAGCAGCCAATTAACCGGGACAGGGGCCTACGAGCAGTACTTC
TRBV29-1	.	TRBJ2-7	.	CSAQGTESYEQYF	TGCAGCGCCCAAGGGACGGAATCCTACGAGCAGTACTTC
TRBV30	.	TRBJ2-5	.	CAWGVGSLYRETQYF	TGTGCCTGGGGGGTCGGGAGCCTCTACAGGGAGACCCAGTACTTC
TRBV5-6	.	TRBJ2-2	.	CASSFSAGTGELFF	TGTGCCAGCAGCTTCAGCGCAGGGACCGGGGAGCTGTTTTTT
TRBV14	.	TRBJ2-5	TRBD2	CASSQEVVAGIQETQYF	TGTGCCAGCAGCCAAGAGGTGGTAGCGGGAATACAAGAGACCCAGTACTTC
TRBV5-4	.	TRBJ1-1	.	CASSLAAAKANTEAFF	TGTGCCAGCAGCTTGGCGGCAGCTAAAGCGAACACTGAAGCTTTCTTT
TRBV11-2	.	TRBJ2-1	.	CASSSLDGLDEQFF	TGTGCCAGCAGCTCCCTAGATGGACTGGATGAGCAGTTCTTC
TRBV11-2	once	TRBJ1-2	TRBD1	CASSGTANYGYTF	TGTGCCAGCAGCGGGACAGCTAACTATGGCTACACCTTC
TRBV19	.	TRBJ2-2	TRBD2	CASSLAGGTGELFF	TGTGCCAGTAGTCTCGCGGGAGGGACCGGGGAGCTGTTTTTT
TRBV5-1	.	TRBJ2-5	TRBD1	CASSYQGAEETQYF	TGCGCCAGCAGCTACCAGGGGGCGGAAGAGACCCAGTACTTC
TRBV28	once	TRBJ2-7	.	CASSLRGYEQYF	TGTGCCAGCAGTTTACGGGGATACGAGCAGTACTTC
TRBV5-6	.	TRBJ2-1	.	CASSLGSLASEQFF	TGTGCCAGCAGCTTGGGGTCCCTAGCGAGTGAGCAGTTCTTC
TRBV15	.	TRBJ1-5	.	CATSRDLGNQPQHF	TGTGCCACCAGCAGAGATCTGGGCAATCAGCCCCAGCATTTT
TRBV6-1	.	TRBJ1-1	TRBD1	CASSPDRDTEAFF	TGTGCCAGCAGTCCGGACAGGGACACTGAAGCTTTCTTT
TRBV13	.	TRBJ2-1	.	CASSSSNNEQFF	TGTGCCAGCAGCTCAAGCAACAATGAGCAGTTCTTC
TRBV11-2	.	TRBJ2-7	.	CASSWSQGVYEQYF	TGTGCCAGCAGCTGGTCCCAGGGTGTGTACGAGCAGTACTTC
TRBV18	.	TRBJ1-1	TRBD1	CASSPLMGQADTEAFF	TGTGCCAGCTCACCGTTAATGGGACAGGCTGACACTGAAGCTTTCTTT
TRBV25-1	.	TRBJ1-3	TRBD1	CASSDRGLGNTIYF	TGTGCCAGCAGTGACAGGGGGCTTGGAAACACCATATATTTT
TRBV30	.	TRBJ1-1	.	CAWSPTSRGTEAFF	TGTGCCTGGAGTCCTACTTCGAGGGGGACTGAAGCTTTCTTT
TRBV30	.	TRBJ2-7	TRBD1	CAWSRGQGGSYEQYF	TGTGCCTGGAGTCGGGGACAGGGGGGGTCCTACGAGCAGTACTTC
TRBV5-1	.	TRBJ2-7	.	CASRGGDEAYEQYF	TGCGCCAGCAGAGGGGGGGATGAGGCCTACGAGCAGTACTTC
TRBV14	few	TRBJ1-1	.	CASSQVSGRMNTEAFF	TGTGCCAGCAGCCAAGTGTCTGGTCGGATGAACACTGAAGCTTTCTTT
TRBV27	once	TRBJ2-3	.	CASSLGQTDTQYF	TGTGCCAGCAGTTTAGGGCAAACAGATACGCAGTATTTT
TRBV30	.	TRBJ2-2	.	CAWNPANTGELFF	TGTGCCTGGAATCCGGCTAACACCGGGGAGCTGTTTTTT
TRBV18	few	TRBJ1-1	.	CASSLSDTEAFF	TGTGCCAGCTCACTGTCGGACACTGAAGCTTTCTTT
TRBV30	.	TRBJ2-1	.	CAWSVGANEQFF	TGTGCCTGGAGTGTGGGGGCGAACGAGCAGTTCTTC
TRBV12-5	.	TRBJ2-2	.	CASGTRQVNTGELFF	TGTGCTAGTGGTACCCGACAAGTTAACACCGGGGAGCTGTTTTTT
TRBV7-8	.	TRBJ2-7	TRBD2	CATAGVEQYF	TGTGCCACCGCGGGGGTTGAGCAGTACTTC
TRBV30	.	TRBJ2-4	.	CAWSPDNSYIQYF	TGTGCCTGGAGTCCGGACAACTCGTACATTCAGTACTTC
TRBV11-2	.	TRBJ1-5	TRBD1	CASSEGTGGQPQHF	TGTGCCAGCAGCGAAGGCACAGGGGGTCAGCCCCAGCATTTT
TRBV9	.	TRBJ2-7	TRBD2	CASSHATTSGRAYEQYF	TGTGCCAGCAGCCACGCCACCACTAGCGGGAGGGCCTACGAGCAGTACTTC
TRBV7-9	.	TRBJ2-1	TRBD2	CASSPRTSGSRNEQFF	TGTGCCAGCAGCCCTCGGACTAGCGGGAGTAGAAATGAGCAGTTCTTC
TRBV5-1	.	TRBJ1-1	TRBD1	CASSWGDRDTEAFF	TGCGCCAGCAGCTGGGGGGACAGGGACACTGAAGCTTTCTTT
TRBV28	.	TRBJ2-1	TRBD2	CASSPWGGVSANEQFF	TGTGCCAGCAGCCCCTGGGGGGGGGTCTCCGCCAATGAGCAGTTCTTC
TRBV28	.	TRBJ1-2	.	CASSFRPNYGYTF	TGTGCCAGCAGTTTCAGACCGAACTATGGCTACACCTTC
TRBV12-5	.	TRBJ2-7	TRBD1	CASGKDGTGGIYEQYF	TGTGCTAGTGGAAAGGACGGGACAGGGGGGATCTACGAGCAGTACTTC
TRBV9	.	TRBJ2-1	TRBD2	CASSDPMGLAGEYNEQFF	TGTGCCAGCAGCGACCCAATGGGACTAGCGGGGGAGTACAATGAGCAGTTCTTC
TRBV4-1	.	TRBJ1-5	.	CASSQDEAGRNQPQHF	TGCGCCAGCAGCCAAGATGAAGCGGGCCGCAATCAGCCCCAGCATTTT
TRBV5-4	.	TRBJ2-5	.	CASSLGGLTETQYF	TGTGCCAGCAGCTTGGGGGGACTGACAGAGACCCAGTACTTC
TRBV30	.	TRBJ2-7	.	CAWRKYYEQYF	TGTGCCTGGAGGAAATACTACGAGCAGTACTTC
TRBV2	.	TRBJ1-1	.	CASSFSGEAFF	TGTGCCAGCAGTTTTTCGGGTGAAGCTTTCTTT
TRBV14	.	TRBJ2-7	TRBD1	CASSHSDRDIYEQYF	TGTGCCAGCAGCCATTCGGACAGGGATATCTACGAGCAGTACTTC